Listed below are T cell receptor beta chains from one sample, sequenced in a study of T cell responses to AZD1222 COVID-19 vaccine. Here immunoSEQ multiplex PCR was the method, and the copy in TCRdb shows in-frame clones only, minus some. The sample yields around 140,000 clones, about 93% seen once. The source was peripheral blood, collected on day 0 of AZD1222 vaccination. The receptors were sampled from an adult in good health. The CDR3 runs from the conserved cysteine through the conserved F or W. Each record gives: J gene, V gene, D gene, CDR3 protein, CDR3 DNA. The D gene is left open where the match is weak.

TRBJ2-1 | TRBV19 | TRBD2 | CASLRLAGETYNEQFF | TGTGCCAGTTTACGACTAGCGGGAGAAACCTACAATGAGCAGTTCTTC
TRBJ2-3 | TRBV2 | - | CASSDGGYGGTDTQYF | TGTGCCAGCAGTGACGGAGGATACGGAGGGACAGATACGCAGTATTTT
TRBJ2-1 | TRBV29-1 | - | CSVEDRGESEQFF | TGCAGCGTTGAAGATCGAGGGGAGAGTGAGCAGTTCTTC
TRBJ2-7 | TRBV28 | TRBD2 | CASVLAGGYEQYF | TGTGCCAGCGTCCTGGCGGGGGGCTACGAGCAGTACTTC
TRBJ2-7 | TRBV27 | TRBD2 | CASSPQPLAGVTYEQYF | TGTGCCAGCAGTCCACAGCCACTAGCGGGAGTGACCTACGAGCAGTACTTC
TRBJ1-2 | TRBV5-1 | - | CASSRSGRDGYTF | TGCGCCAGCAGTCGGTCAGGGAGGGATGGCTACACCTTC
TRBJ2-3 | TRBV10-3 | TRBD1 | CAISQPGGQGGNTQYF | TGTGCCATCAGCCAACCTGGGGGACAGGGGGGGAACACGCAGTATTTT
TRBJ2-1 | TRBV9 | - | CASSVDFRSYNEQFF | TGTGCCAGCAGCGTGGACTTCCGTTCCTACAATGAGCAGTTCTTC
TRBJ1-5 | TRBV3-1/TRBV3-2 | - | CASSQDPRGWGQPQHF | TGTGCCAGCAGCCAAGATCCAAGGGGATGGGGGCAGCCCCAGCATTTT
TRBJ1-2 | TRBV7-9 | - | CASSLARRVSLDYGYTF | TGTGCCAGCAGCTTAGCGCGAAGGGTGAGCCTTGACTATGGCTACACCTTC
TRBJ1-2 | TRBV6-1 | - | CASSVTPGSPERGYTF | TGTGCCAGCAGTGTTACCCCAGGCTCTCCTGAGCGGGGCTACACCTTC
TRBJ2-3 | TRBV6-5 | - | CASRLLGGDTDTQYF | TGTGCCAGCAGACTCCTGGGAGGTGACACAGATACGCAGTATTTT
TRBJ2-1 | TRBV7-9 | TRBD1 | CASSSPGQGWLNEQFF | TGTGCCAGCAGCTCCCCCGGACAGGGGTGGTTAAATGAGCAGTTCTTC
TRBJ1-4 | TRBV27 | - | CASRTPGRANEKLFF | TGTGCCAGCAGGACCCCCGGCCGGGCTAATGAAAAACTGTTTTTT
TRBJ2-3 | TRBV14 | - | CASSQYTAGTQYF | TGTGCCAGCAGCCAGTATACCGCCGGGACGCAGTATTTT